This T cell receptor beta chain was captured in a study of breast tumors, draining lymph nodes, adjacent tissues (dated by TCRdb to 2016 to 2017). Some background on the complete study: The study compared TCR beta repertoires across tumor, adjacent nontumor tissue and axillary lymph nodes from breast cancer patients. The study aimed to assess the relationships and possible T-cell exchange between tumor, surrounding tissue and draining lymph node repertoires in human breast cancer. General study outcomes and caveats: In luminal-like breast cancer, tumor and nontumor tissue repertoires resembled each other significantly more than in basal-like breast cancer. The data were considered consistent with the idea that most tumor T cells come from the lymph node and then expand in tumor tissue. Tumors showed preferential V and J gene usage, and their T-cell repertoire diversity fell below that of lymph nodes yet above that of nontumor tissue. The study presented the conclusion that tumor T cells originate in lymph nodes as consistent with a hypothesis, not as something directly demonstrated.

Including cysteine and phenylalanine, the CDR3 has 16 amino acids. The kept DNA is CDR3 alone, 48 bases in frame from the first base. The junction carries 16 bases between V and J, which are trimmed by 0 bases and 7 bases respectively. Via the germline V gene (reference sequence), CDR1 is LGHDT and CDR2 YNNKEL. This clonotype was seen ten or more times. Its binding antigen is unknown. Nothing much larger sits one base from this clone, and base qualities are not available. Sequenced using an Illumina HiSeq 2000. Multiplex PCR amplification was used to build the TCR beta chain libraries. The amplified TCR beta chain products were analyzed by high-throughput sequencing. Starting from the raw public reads, TCRdb applied fastp trimming at Q25, assembled clones with MiXCR and retained in-frame beta chains. Entries that share a CDR3 protein sequence are merged under the most common genes and DNA. Across this sample there are about 230,000 distinct CDR3 sequences, with roughly 32% seen only once. The ten largest clones take up roughly 1.5% of the sample.

Lymph node samples were obtained from the axillary draining lymph nodes of breast cancer patients. The clonotype was recovered from a female donor with breast cancer. Some clones in this sample may be carry-over from other donors' samples. The rearranged chain carries TRBV3-1 and TRBJ2-1; there is no confident call for the D gene. Sequenced material: axillary lymph node tissue. The sequenced DNA is TGTGCCAGCAGCCAAGATCCGAGGATCCTTGGGAATGAGCAGTTCTTC. It is translated as CASSQDPRILGNEQFF.